The following is a T cell receptor beta chain sequence with its context. Method: immunoSEQ multiplex PCR; TCRdb's copy keeps in-frame clones and lacks some. The sample lists 85,000 to 120,000 clones, roughly four fifths occurring once. The CDR3 spans 13 residues. Trimming pared 2 bases from V and 5 bases from J, leaving 9 bases between. Germline CDR1 and CDR2: LGHDT and YNNKEL (reference sequence). The record originates from a study of blood T cell repertoires in COVID-19. Study details: Sample material is recorded as cDNA or gDNA derived from T cells, B-cell-depleted T cells, or PBMCs.

The source material was peripheral blood. This receptor was taken from a man between 40 and 49 years old with active or convalescent COVID-19. The V call is TRBV3-1 (or the pseudogene TRBV3-2), the J call TRBJ1-1; a weak D match, TRBD1 (5 bases). Here the CDR3 reads CASSQKRGTEAFF. The DNA of the CDR3 is TGTGCCAGCAGCCAAAAAAGGGGTACTGAAGCTTTCTTT.